This T cell receptor beta chain was captured by sequencing in a study of human T cells and chemical hapten exposure. The CDR3 consists of 14 residues. After removal of 6 bases from V and 2 bases from J, the junction contained 6 bases not matched to a gene. CDR1 is DFQATT and CDR2 is SNEGSKA in the germline V gene (reference sequence). Noted time point: patch test 2, 6 weeks after DPC sensitization. Treatment defined: therapeutic diphenylcyclopropenone sensitization with weekly scalp DPC. TCRdb itself ran the RACE reads through MiXCR, one entry per CDR3 protein. The sample lists 40,000 to 45,000 distinct CDR3 sequences, just under 9% seen once, with 15% in the top ten. The table lists this clonotype with many counts.

The gene calls are TRBV20-1 and TRBJ2-3, with 9 nucleotides matching TRBD1. The clonotype was recovered from a woman aged 40 to 49 with alopecia areata. Some clones in this sample may be carry-over from other donors' samples. This specimen was whole blood, taken in connection with sensitization to the hapten diphenylcyclopropenone (DPC). This CDR3 is CSASTGGNTDTQYF. In nucleotides, the CDR3 is TGCAGTGCGTCAACAGGGGGCAACACAGATACGCAGTATTTT.